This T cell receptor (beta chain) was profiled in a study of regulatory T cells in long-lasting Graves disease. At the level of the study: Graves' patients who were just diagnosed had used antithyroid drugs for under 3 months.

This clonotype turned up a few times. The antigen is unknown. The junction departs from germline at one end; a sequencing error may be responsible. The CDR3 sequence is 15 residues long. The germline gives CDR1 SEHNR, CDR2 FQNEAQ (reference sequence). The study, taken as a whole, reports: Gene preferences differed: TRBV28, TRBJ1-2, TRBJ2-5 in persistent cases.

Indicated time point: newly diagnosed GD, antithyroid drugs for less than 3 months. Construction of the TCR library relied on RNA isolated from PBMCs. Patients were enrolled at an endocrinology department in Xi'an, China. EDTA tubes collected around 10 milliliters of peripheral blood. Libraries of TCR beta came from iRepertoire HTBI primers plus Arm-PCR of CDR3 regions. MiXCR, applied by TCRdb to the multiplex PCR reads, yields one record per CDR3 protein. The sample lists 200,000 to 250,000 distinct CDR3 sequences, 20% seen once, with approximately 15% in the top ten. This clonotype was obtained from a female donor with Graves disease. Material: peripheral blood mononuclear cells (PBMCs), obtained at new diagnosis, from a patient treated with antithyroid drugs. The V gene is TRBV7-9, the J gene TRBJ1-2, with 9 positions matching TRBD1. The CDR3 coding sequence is TGTACCAGCAGCTCCCCCGGGACAGGGATCTATGGCTACACCTTC. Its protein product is CTSSSPGTGIYGYTF. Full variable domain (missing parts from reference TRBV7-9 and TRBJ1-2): DTGVSQNPRHKITKRGQNVTFRCDPISEHNRLYWYRQTLGQGPEFLTYFQNEAQLEKSRLLSDRFSAERPKGSFSTLEIQRTEQGDSAMYLCTSSSPGTGIYGYTFGSGTRLTVV.